The sequence of this T cell receptor beta chain was determined in a study of blood T cell repertoires in COVID-19. Across the study: Collection of acute and convalescent COVID-19 samples took place in the United States, Italy and Spain.

Assignment of participants to cohorts was predicated upon participant-reported clinical history. Before being deemed recovered, Cohort 3 donors had two negative PCRs, clearance, or symptom resolution. Authors' methods: The assay estimated nucleated cells by amplifying reference gene primers. Produced via immunoSEQ multiplex PCR; TCRdb's table is partial and in-frame only. The DNA was the basis for D and trimming; V, J and clone size are from that table. The sample lists about 130,000 clones; 75% to 90% were seen once. The CDR3 extends over 15 amino acids. The specimen was PBMCs or T cells enriched from blood (not recorded which). The rearrangement uses TRBV12-1 and TRBJ2-2; TRBD2 was called by the table and not checked on the DNA. TRBV12-1 has pseudogene status. This receptor was obtained from a man in his fifties or sixties who had recovered from COVID-19. CDR3 sequence (DNA): TGTGCCAGCAGCCCTCGGCGACTAGAGACCGGGGAGCTGTTTTTT. It is translated as CASSPRRLETGELFF.